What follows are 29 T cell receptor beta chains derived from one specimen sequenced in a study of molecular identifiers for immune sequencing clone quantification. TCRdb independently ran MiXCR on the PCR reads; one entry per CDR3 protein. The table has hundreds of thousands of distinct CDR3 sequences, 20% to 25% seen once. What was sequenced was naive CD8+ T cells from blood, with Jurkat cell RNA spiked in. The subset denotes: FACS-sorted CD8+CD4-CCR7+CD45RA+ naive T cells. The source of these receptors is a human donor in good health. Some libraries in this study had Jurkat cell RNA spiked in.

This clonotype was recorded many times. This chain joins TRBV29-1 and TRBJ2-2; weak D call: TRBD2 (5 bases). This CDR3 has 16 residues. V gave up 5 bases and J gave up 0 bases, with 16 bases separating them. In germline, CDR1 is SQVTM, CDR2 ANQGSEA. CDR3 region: CSVSRDVDANTGELFF. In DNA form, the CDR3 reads TGCAGCGTTTCTCGGGATGTAGACGCGAACACCGGGGAGCTGTTTTTT.

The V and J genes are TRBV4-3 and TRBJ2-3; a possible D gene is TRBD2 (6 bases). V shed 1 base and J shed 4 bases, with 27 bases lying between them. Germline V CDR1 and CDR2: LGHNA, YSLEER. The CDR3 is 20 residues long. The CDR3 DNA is TGCGCCAGCAGCCAAGGTGAAGCGGGCGGGTTCCACGGGCCGGCAGATACGCAGTATTTT. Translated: CASSQGEAGGFHGPADTQYF.

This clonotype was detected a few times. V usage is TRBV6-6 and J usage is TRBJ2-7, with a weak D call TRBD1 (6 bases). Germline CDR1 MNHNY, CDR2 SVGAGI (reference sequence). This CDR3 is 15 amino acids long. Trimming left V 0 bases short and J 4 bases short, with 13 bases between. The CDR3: CASSYSLDRSYEQYF. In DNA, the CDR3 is TGTGCCAGCAGTTACTCGCTAGACAGGAGTTACGAGCAGTACTTC.

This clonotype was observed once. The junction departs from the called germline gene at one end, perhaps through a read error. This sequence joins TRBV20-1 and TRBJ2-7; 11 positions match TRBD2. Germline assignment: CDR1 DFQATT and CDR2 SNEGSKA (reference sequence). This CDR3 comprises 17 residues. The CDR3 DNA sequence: TGCAGTGCTAGGGAGGGACTAGCGGAAGAGAGCTCCTACGAGCGGTACTTC. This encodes CSAREGLAEESSYERYF.

CDR3 sequence: CASSQDLRTGLNSPLHF. CDR3 sequence (DNA): TGCGCCAGCAGCCAAGATTTGAGGACAGGACTTAATTCACCCCTCCACTTT. V gene TRBV4-1 combines with J gene TRBJ1-6, with 7 bases aligning to TRBD1. This CDR3 is 17 amino acids long. Germline V CDR1 and CDR2: MGHRA, YSYEKL. V was pared by 0 bases and J by 6 bases, with 8 bases of the junction left unmatched.

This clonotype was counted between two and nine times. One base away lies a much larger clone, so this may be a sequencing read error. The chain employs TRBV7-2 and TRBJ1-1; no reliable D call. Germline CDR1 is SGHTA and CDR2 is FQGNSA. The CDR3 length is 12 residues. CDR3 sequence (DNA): TGTGCCAGCAGCTATATTAACACTGAAGCTTCCTTT. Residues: CASSYINTEASF.

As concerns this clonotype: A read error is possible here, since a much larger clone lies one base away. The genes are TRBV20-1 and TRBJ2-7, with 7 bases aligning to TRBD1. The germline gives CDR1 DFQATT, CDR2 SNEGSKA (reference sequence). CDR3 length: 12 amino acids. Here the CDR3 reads CSARETGVEPYF. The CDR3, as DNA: TGCAGTGCTAGGGAAACAGGGGTCGAGCCGTACTTC.

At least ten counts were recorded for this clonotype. CDR3 in amino acids: CASSDGQASYEQYF. The CDR3 DNA follows: TGTGCCAGCAGTGACGGCCAGGCTTCCTACGAGCAGTACTTC. The chain uses TRBV25-1 and TRBJ2-7; D unresolved. This CDR3 comprises 14 residues. V was cut by 3 bases and J by 1 base, with 10 bases left in between. Looked up from germline, CDR1 is MGHDK and CDR2 is SYGVNS.

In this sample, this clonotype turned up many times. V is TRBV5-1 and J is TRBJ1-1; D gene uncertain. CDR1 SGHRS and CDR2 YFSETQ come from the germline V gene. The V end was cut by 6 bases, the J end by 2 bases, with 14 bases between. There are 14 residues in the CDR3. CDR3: CASTTFEGNTEAFF. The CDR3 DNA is TGCGCCAGCACAACTTTCGAGGGAAACACTGAAGCTTTCTTT.

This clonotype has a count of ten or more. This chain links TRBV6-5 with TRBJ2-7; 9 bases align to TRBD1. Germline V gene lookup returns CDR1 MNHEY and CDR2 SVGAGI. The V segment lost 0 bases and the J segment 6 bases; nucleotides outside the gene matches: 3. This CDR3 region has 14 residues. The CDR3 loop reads CASSYSGQGGEQYF. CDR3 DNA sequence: TGTGCCAGCAGTTACTCGGGACAGGGTGGCGAGCAGTACTTC.

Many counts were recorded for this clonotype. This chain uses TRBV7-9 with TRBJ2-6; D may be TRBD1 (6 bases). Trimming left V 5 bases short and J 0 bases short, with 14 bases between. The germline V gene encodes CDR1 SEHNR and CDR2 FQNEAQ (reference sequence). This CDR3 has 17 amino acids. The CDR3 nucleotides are TGTGCCAGCAGCATACTATCGGACAGCTCTGGGGCCAACGTCCTGACTTTC. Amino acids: CASSILSDSSGANVLTF.

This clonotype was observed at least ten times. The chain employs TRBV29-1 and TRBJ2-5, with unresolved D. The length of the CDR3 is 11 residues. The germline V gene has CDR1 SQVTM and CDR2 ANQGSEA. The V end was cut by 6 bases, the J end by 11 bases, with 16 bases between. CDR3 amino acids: CSVAHSGQQYF. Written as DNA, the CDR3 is TGCAGCGTCGCACACTCAGGTCAACAGTACTTC.

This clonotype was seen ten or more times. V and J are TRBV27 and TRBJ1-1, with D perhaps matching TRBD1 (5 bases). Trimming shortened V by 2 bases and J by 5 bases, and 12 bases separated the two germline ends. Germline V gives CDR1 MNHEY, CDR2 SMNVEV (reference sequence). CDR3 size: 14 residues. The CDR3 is CASSLRGLDTEAFF. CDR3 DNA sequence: TGTGCCAGCAGTTTAAGGGGCCTTGATACTGAAGCTTTCTTT.

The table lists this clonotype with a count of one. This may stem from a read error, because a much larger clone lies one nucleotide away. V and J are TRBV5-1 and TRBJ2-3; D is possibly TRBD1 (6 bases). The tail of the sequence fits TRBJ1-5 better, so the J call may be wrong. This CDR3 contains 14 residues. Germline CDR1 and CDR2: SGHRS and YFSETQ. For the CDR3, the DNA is TGCGCCAGCAGCTCCAGGGGTGGCACAGATACGCAGCATTTT. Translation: CASSSRGGTDTQHF.

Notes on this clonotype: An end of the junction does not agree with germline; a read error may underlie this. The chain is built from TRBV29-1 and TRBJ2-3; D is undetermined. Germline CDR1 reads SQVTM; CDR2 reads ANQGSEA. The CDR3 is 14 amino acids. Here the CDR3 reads CGVEDGFAADTQYF. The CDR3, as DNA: TGCGGCGTTGAAGATGGGTTTGCAGCAGATACGCAGTATTTT.

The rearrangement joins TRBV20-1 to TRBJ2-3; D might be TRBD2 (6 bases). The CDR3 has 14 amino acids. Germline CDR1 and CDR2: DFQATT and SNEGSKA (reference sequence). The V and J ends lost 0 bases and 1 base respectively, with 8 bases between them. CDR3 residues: CSARDGGGTDTQYF. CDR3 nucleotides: TGCAGTGCTAGAGATGGCGGGGGCACAGATACGCAGTATTTT.

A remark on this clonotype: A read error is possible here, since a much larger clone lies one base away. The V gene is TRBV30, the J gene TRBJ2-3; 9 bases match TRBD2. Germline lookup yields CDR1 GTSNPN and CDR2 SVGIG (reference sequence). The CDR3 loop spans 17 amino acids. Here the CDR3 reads CAWNILGTSLLTDTRYF. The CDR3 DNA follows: TGTGCCTGGAACATCCTAGGGACTAGCTTACTCACAGATACGCGGTATTTT.

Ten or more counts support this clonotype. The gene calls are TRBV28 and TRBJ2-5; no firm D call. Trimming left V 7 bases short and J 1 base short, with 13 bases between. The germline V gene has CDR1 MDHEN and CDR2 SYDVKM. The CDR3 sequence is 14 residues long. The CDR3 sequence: CASNLHAVQETQYF. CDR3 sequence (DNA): TGTGCCAGCAATCTTCACGCTGTCCAAGAGACCCAGTACTTC.

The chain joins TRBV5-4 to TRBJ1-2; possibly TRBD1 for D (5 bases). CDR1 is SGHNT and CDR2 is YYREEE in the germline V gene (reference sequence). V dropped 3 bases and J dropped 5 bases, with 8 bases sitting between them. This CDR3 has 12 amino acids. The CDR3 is CASSSEGYGYTF. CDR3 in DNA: TGTGCCAGCAGCTCGGAGGGGTATGGCTACACCTTC.

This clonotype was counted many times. DNA for the CDR3: TGTGCCAGCAGTTCCCAGGGACAGAGGCGGGTCGAGCAGTACTTC. It yields the protein CASSSQGQRRVEQYF. V usage is TRBV6-2 or TRBV6-3 and J usage is TRBJ2-7; 7 bases agree with TRBD1. This CDR3 is built from 15 residues. Germline CDR1 is MNHEY and CDR2 is SVGEGT. V lost 4 bases, J lost 6 bases, and 12 bases stayed unmatched.

Here the CDR3 reads CATSDFRNSGSYGELFF. The DNA for the CDR3 is TGTGCCACCAGTGATTTCCGAAATAGCGGGTCGTACGGGGAGCTGTTTTTT. The chain links TRBV24-1 to TRBJ2-2; TRBD2 matches 7 bases. With V trimmed by 1 base and J by 7 bases, 11 bases remained unmatched. The CDR3 runs 17 residues. Germline CDR1 KGHDR, CDR2 SFDVKD.

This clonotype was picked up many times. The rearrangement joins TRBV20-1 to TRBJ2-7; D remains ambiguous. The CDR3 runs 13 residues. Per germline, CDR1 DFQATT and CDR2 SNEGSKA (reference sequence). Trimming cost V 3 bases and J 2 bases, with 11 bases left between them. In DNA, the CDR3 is TGCAGTGCTAGGGAGCCCACCCCCTACGAGCAGTACTTC. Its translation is CSAREPTPYEQYF.

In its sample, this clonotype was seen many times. The CDR3 is CASSESGGPHTEAFF. CDR3 nucleotides: TGTGCCAGCAGTGAAAGTGGAGGGCCCCACACTGAAGCTTTCTTT. This chain links TRBV25-1 with TRBJ1-1; D remains ambiguous. The V gene lost 2 bases and the J gene lost 3 bases, with 13 bases spanning the gap. The CDR3 runs 15 residues. Germline values: CDR1 MGHDK, CDR2 SYGVNS.

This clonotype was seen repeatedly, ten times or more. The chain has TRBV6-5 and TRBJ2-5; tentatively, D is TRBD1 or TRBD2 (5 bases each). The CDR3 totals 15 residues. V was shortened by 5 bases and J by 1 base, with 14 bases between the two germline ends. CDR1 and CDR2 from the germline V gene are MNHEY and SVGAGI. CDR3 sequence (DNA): TGTGCCAGCAGTCCCCTTTGGGGGTCCCAAGAGACCCAGTACTTC. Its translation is CASSPLWGSQETQYF.

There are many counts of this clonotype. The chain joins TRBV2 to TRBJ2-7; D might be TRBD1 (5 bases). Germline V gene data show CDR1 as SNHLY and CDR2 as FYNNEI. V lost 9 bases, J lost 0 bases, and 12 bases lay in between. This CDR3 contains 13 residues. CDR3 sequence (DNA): TGTGCCAGACAGGCTGACACCTCCTACGAGCAGTACTTC. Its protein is CARQADTSYEQYF.

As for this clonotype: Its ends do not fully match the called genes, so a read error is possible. CDR3 in amino acids: CASSPSFGAAEQLF. CDR3 bases: TGTGCCAGCAGCCCATCTTTTGGGGCTGCTGAGCAGCTCTTC. This chain uses TRBV7-2 with TRBJ2-1, with a tentative D call TRBD1 (5 bases). This CDR3 is built from 14 residues. Per the germline V gene, CDR1 is SGHTA and CDR2 is FQGNSA.

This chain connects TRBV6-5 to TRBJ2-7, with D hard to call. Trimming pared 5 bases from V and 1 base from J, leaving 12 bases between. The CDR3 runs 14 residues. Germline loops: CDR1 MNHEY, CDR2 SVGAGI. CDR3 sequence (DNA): TGTGCCAGCAGTGTAGGTGTCGGTTCCTACGAGCAGTACTTC. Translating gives CASSVGVGSYEQYF.

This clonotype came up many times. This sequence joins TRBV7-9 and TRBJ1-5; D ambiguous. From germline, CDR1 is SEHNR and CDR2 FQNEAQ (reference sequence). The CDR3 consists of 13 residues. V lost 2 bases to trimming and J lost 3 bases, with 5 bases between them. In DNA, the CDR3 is TGTGCCAGCAGCTTAAACGCCAATCAGCCCCAGCATTTT. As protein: CASSLNANQPQHF.

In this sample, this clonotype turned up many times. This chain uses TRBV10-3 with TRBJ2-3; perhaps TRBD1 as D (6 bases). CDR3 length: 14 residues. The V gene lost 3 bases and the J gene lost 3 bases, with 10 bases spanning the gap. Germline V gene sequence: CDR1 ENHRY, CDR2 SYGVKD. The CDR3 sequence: CAISDTGQTDTQYF. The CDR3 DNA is TGTGCCATCAGTGATACCGGACAGACAGATACGCAGTATTTT.